This TCR beta chain was documented in a study of cytomegalovirus exposure and HLA in healthy donors. The study, taken as a whole, reports: Confirmation was obtained in vitro that three CMV-associated chains are specific for CMV antigens.

CDR1 and CDR2 from the germline V gene are SGHRS and YFSETQ. CDR3 length: 14 amino acids. J lost 14 bases, V lost 0 bases, and 10 bases had no gene match. As regards this clone: Its target is unknown.

Primers for the PCR totalled 60 Vbeta and 13 Jbeta. Profiled with immunoSEQ multiplex PCR; TCRdb holds only in-frame clones, not every one. Among approximately 91,000 clones listed, more than 75% were seen once. Specimen: PBMCs. The genes are TRBV5-1 and TRBJ2-1, with 8 positions matching TRBD2. The source of this sequence is a human donor in good health. The CDR3 here is CASSLDLTGTSKFF. The CDR3 DNA reads TGCGCCAGCAGCTTGGACTTAACCGGGACTAGTAAGTTCTTC.